The rows below give T cell receptor beta chains drawn from one sample of a study of post-analysis software for immune sequencing data. TCRdb passed the PCR reads through MiXCR, listing each CDR3 protein once. In the table there are approximately 770,000 distinct CDR3 sequences, 40% to 55% of which are singletons. The sample consisted of blood. These receptor sequences come from a girl aged 5-17 years with multiple sclerosis. Both conserved end residues are part of each CDR3. D genes are given only for firm matches. The size entry is marked missing in some rows and otherwise reads once, few, many or a size class.

-	-	TRBV7-4	TRBJ2-1	CASSGYLNEQFF	TGTGCCAGCTCCGGATACCTCAATGAGCAGTTCTTC
-	TRBD1	TRBV5-1	TRBJ1-2	CASSLGTGANYGYTF	TGCGCCAGCAGCCTTGGGACAGGAGCTAACTATGGCTACACCTTC
-	TRBD2	TRBV29-1	TRBJ2-1	CSVEGGRGYNEQFF	TGCAGCGTTGAGGGCGGGAGAGGCTACAATGAGCAGTTCTTC
-	TRBD2	TRBV28	TRBJ2-5	CASGLAGMETQYF	TGTGCCAGCGGACTAGCGGGAATGGAGACCCAGTACTTC
-	TRBD1	TRBV6-1	TRBJ1-1	CASRDRGRTEAFF	TGTGCCAGCAGGGACAGGGGGCGGACTGAAGCTTTCTTT
-	TRBD2	TRBV20-1	TRBJ2-1	CSARDQRSGRPYNEQFF	TGCAGTGCTAGAGATCAAAGGAGCGGGAGGCCGTACAATGAGCAGTTCTTC
few	-	TRBV16	TRBJ1-4	CASSQGSANEKLFF	TGTGCCAGCAGCCAAGGTTCTGCTAATGAAAAACTGTTTTTT
-	-	TRBV6-5	TRBJ1-2	CASSYSGAGMREAGYTF	TGTGCCAGCAGTTACTCGGGAGCAGGGATGCGTGAGGCTGGCTACACCTTC
-	TRBD2	TRBV7-2	TRBJ2-1	CASSSLGLAGNEQFF	TGTGCCAGCAGCTCCCTGGGACTAGCGGGCAATGAGCAGTTCTTC
few	-	TRBV7-9	TRBJ2-5	CASSLAPQETQYF	TGTGCCAGCAGCTTAGCGCCCCAAGAGACCCAGTACTTC
-	TRBD2	TRBV5-6	TRBJ2-2	CASSLASRETGELFF	TGTGCCAGCAGCTTGGCCTCGCGGGAGACCGGGGAGCTGTTTTTT
-	-	TRBV12-3/TRBV12-4	TRBJ1-4	CASGQSGREKLFF	TGTGCCAGCGGCCAGTCAGGAAGAGAAAAACTGTTTTTT
-	TRBD1	TRBV20-1	TRBJ2-7	CSARGATGATYEQYF	TGCAGTGCTAGAGGTGCGACAGGGGCCACCTACGAGCAGTACTTC
-	-	TRBV6-1	TRBJ1-1	CATRGPLNTEAFF	TGTGCCACCCGAGGACCGCTGAACACTGAAGCTTTCTTT
-	TRBD2	TRBV7-2	TRBJ2-3	CASSFTTSGRFSDTQYF	TGTGCCAGCAGCTTCACCACTAGCGGGAGGTTTTCAGATACGCAGTATTTT
-	-	TRBV5-1	TRBJ2-1	CASSLATPGNEQFF	TGCGCCAGCAGCTTGGCCACCCCGGGAAATGAGCAGTTCTTC
many	TRBD1	TRBV29-1	TRBJ1-2	CSSYTGQDYTF	TGCAGCTCTTACACTGGACAGGACTACACCTTC
many	-	TRBV12-3/TRBV12-4	TRBJ2-7	CASSLGLYEQYF	TGTGCCAGCAGCCTCGGCCTTTACGAGCAGTACTTC
-	-	TRBV7-2	TRBJ2-5	CATETDDEETQYF	TGTGCCACGGAGACGGACGACGAAGAGACCCAGTACTTC
-	-	TRBV3-1	TRBJ2-3	CASSLPGEPRDTQYF	TGTGCCAGCAGCCTTCCCGGGGAACCCAGGGATACGCAGTATTTT
few	-	TRBV9	TRBJ2-3	CASSVVEGDTQYF	TGTGCCAGCAGCGTAGTCGAGGGGGATACGCAGTATTTT
few	TRBD1	TRBV4-1	TRBJ2-1	CASSDSPTGWSEQFF	TGCGCCAGCAGCGACTCTCCGACAGGGTGGAGTGAGCAGTTCTTC
-	-	TRBV29-1	TRBJ1-1	CSVEVSWRAFDTEAFF	TGCAGCGTTGAAGTTTCATGGAGGGCCTTCGACACTGAAGCTTTCTTT
few	-	TRBV19	TRBJ2-3	CASSGGSGHDTQYF	TGTGCCAGTAGTGGAGGGTCGGGCCATGATACGCAGTATTTT
-	-	TRBV6-4	TRBJ2-1	CASSPPDSSHSYNEQFF	TGTGCCAGCAGTCCTCCTGATAGTTCCCACTCCTACAATGAGCAGTTCTTC
-	-	TRBV29-1	TRBJ2-7	CSVEDSGVPYEQYF	TGCAGCGTTGAAGATTCCGGGGTCCCCTACGAGCAGTACTTC
once	-	TRBV29-1	TRBJ1-4	CSVAGGSNGEKLFF	TGCAGCGTTGCCGGGGGTAGCAATGGTGAAAAACTGTTTTTT
-	-	TRBV12-3/TRBV12-4	TRBJ2-3	CASSASWDTQYF	TGTGCCAGCAGTGCCAGTTGGGATACGCAGTATTTT
few	TRBD2	TRBV4-2	TRBJ2-5	CASSQSAGVETQYF	TGTGCCAGCAGCCAATCAGCGGGAGTGGAGACCCAGTACTTC
few	TRBD1	TRBV12-3/TRBV12-4	TRBJ1-2	CASSLTGTGEAGCTF	TGTGCCAGCAGTTTAACCGGGACAGGGGAGGCTGGCTGCACCTTC
-	TRBD1	TRBV20-1	TRBJ1-2	CSASEQGASRYGYTF	TGCAGTGCCTCCGAACAGGGGGCCTCACGCTATGGCTACACCTTC
many	-	TRBV12-3/TRBV12-4	TRBJ2-5	CASSRWGETQYF	TGTGCCAGCAGTCGCTGGGGCGAGACCCAGTACTTC
-	-	TRBV30	TRBJ2-7	CAWSGSTYEQYF	TGTGCCTGGAGCGGGAGTACCTACGAGCAGTACTTC
once	-	TRBV5-5	TRBJ2-3	CASSFEGTFTTDTQYF	TGTGCCAGCAGCTTTGAGGGGACCTTCACCACAGATACGCAGTATTTT
-	TRBD2	TRBV6-6	TRBJ2-3	CASRLAGQGTDTQYF	TGTGCCAGCAGGTTAGCGGGACAAGGCACAGATACGCAGTATTTT
-	-	TRBV6-1	TRBJ2-7	CASSEEEQTVRYYEQYF	TGTGCCAGCAGTGAAGAAGAGCAGACAGTCAGGTACTACGAGCAGTACTTC
few	-	TRBV11-2	TRBJ1-4	CASSQGNAKGEQLFF	TGTGCCAGCAGCCAGGGGAACGCAAAAGGGGAGCAACTGTTTTTT
-	-	TRBV5-1	TRBJ2-7	CASSLRRAPYEQYF	TGCGCCAGCAGCTTGAGAAGGGCCCCCTACGAGCAGTACTTC
-	TRBD1	TRBV9	TRBJ2-1	CASSAGGAGNEQFF	TGTGCCAGCAGCGCAGGGGGCGCGGGGAATGAGCAGTTCTTC
few	-	TRBV4-1	TRBJ1-5	CASSQDGPGPQHF	TGCGCCAGCAGCCAAGATGGGCCTGGGCCCCAGCATTTT
-	-	TRBV12-3/TRBV12-4	TRBJ1-1	CASSFFPRGEAFF	TGTGCCAGCAGTTTTTTCCCCCGGGGTGAAGCTTTCTTT
-	-	TRBV12-3/TRBV12-4	TRBJ2-7	CASSSRQAEQYF	TGTGCCAGCAGTTCTCGACAGGCAGAGCAGTACTTC
-	-	TRBV12-3/TRBV12-4	TRBJ1-6	CASSLGGNNSPLHF	TGTGCCAGCAGTTTAGGAGGAAATAATTCACCCCTCCACTTT
-	-	TRBV20-1	TRBJ1-2	CSTQTLETQRGYTF	TGCAGTACCCAGACTCTTGAGACACAGAGGGGCTACACCTTC